This T cell receptor beta chain was sequenced in a study of blood T cell repertoires in COVID-19. TCRdb keeps only in-frame clones here, not all; method: immunoSEQ multiplex PCR. The sample contains 65,000 to 90,000 clones, roughly 91% of which appear only once. Trimming cost V 0 bases and J 0 bases; bases outside gene matches: 7. The germline V gene encodes CDR1 SNHLY and CDR2 FYNNEI. The CDR3 contains 17 residues. The TCR sequence derives from a woman aged 18-35 years with acute or convalescent COVID-19. Sequenced material: peripheral blood. The V call is TRBV2, the J call TRBJ1-1, with TRBD1 matching over 7 bases. Here the CDR3 reads CASSEAAGGFMNTEAFF. Here the CDR3 DNA reads TGTGCCAGCAGTGAAGCGGCAGGGGGTTTCATGAACACTGAAGCTTTCTTT. The variable domain in full, completed from reference TRBV2 and TRBJ1-1, reads EPEVTQTPSHQVTQMGQEVILRCVPISNHLYFYWYRQILGQKVEFLVSFYNNEISEKSEIFDDQFSVERPDGSNFTLKIRSTKLEDSAMYFCASSEAAGGFMNTEAFFGQGTRLTVV.